This entry lists 5 T cell receptor beta chains sequenced from one sample in a study of blood T cells in healthy people across ages. Using a J-beta primer mix together with a sample-barcoded 5' primer, a second PCR was run for about 7 to 12 cycles. One entry per CDR3 protein results from TCRdb running MiXCR on the 5' RACE reads. In the table there are around 750,000 distinct CDR3 sequences, roughly 53% of which are singletons. The sample consisted of blood. The source is a man at least 80 years old in good health.

V gene TRBV9 combines with J gene TRBJ2-5, with TRBD2 matching over 9 bases. The J segment lost 5 bases and the V segment lost 7 bases, leaving 12 bases of the junction unmatched. CDR3 size: 15 residues. Looked up from germline, CDR1 is SGDLS and CDR2 is YYNGEE. The CDR3 is CASAISGSARETQYF. CDR3 coding DNA: TGTGCCAGCGCCATTAGCGGGAGTGCGCGGGAGACCCAGTACTTC.

V is TRBV14 and J is TRBJ2-3; 14 nucleotides line up with TRBD2. CDR1 and CDR2 from the germline V gene are SGHDN and FVKESK. The CDR3 is 17 residues long. J lost 14 bases, V lost 1 base, and 14 bases had no gene match. CDR3 loop: CASSQGGLAGVIRYAYF. The CDR3 bases are TGTGCCAGCAGCCAAGGGGGACTAGCGGGAGTAATTAGATACGCGTATTTT.

This clonotype came up a few times. This chain links TRBV20-1 with TRBJ1-1, with a weak D call TRBD1 (5 bases). Germline CDR1 reads DFQATT; CDR2 reads SNEGSKA (reference sequence). Between the trimmed V and J ends, which lost 4 bases and 6 bases, there was a span of 9 bases. The CDR3 runs 11 residues. Written as DNA, the CDR3 is TGCAGTGCTACAGGGTTAGCTGAAGCTTTCTTT. Its protein is CSATGLAEAFF.

The rearrangement links TRBV20-1 to TRBJ2-1, with D possibly being TRBD1 (5 bases). V was clipped by 3 bases and J by 6 bases, with 15 bases between them. CDR3 length: 14 amino acids. Germline CDR1 reads DFQATT; CDR2 reads SNEGSKA (reference sequence). CDR3 in amino acids: CSASQGVSINEQFF. The CDR3, as DNA: TGCAGTGCTAGCCAGGGTGTATCGATCAATGAGCAGTTCTTC.

This clonotype was seen a few times. The chain links TRBV3-1 to TRBJ1-2, with D uncertain. The CDR3 has 14 amino acids. Trimming cost V 1 base and J 7 bases, with 13 bases left between them. Germline CDR1 LGHDT, CDR2 YNNKEL (reference sequence). The CDR3 sequence: CASSQGQRLGGYTF. For the CDR3, the DNA is TGTGCCAGCAGCCAAGGGCAACGGCTTGGTGGCTACACCTTC.